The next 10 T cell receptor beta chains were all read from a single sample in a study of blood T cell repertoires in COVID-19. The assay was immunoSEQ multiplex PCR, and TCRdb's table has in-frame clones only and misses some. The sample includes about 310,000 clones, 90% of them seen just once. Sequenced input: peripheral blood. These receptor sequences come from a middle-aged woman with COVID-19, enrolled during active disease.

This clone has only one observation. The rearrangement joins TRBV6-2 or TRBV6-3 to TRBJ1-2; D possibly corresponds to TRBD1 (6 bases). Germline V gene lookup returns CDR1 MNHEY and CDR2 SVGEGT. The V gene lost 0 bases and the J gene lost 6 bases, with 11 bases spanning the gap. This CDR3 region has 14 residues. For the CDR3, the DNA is TGTGCCAGCAGTTACTCCCGGGACATTAATGGCTACACCTTC. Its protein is CASSYSRDINGYTF.

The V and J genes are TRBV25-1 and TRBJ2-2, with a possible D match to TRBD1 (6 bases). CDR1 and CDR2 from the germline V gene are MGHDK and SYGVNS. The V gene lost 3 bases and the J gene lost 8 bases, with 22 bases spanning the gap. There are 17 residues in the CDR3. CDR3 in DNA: TGTGCCAGCAGTGATACCTACCCGTCGACAGGATTGGGGGAGCTGTTTTTT. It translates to CASSDTYPSTGLGELFF.

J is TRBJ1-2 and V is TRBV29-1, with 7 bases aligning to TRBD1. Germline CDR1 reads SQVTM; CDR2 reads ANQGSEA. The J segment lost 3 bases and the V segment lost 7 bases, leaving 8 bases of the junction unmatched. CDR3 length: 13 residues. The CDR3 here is CSASTGFDYGYTF. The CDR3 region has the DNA TGCAGCGCATCGACAGGGTTCGACTATGGCTACACCTTC.

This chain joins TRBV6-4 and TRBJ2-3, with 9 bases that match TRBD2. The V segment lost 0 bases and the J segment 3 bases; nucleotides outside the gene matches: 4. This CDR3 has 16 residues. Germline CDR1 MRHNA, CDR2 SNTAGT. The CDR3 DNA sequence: TGTGCCAGCAGTGACTCAGCAGCGGGAGGTACAGATACGCAGTATTTT. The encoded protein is CASSDSAAGGTDTQYF.

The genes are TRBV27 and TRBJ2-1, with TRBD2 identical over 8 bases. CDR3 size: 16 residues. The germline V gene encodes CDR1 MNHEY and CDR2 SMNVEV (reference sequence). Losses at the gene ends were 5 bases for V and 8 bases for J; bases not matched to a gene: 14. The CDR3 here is CASSRLAPHTYDEQFF. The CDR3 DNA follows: TGTGCCAGCAGTCGACTAGCGCCTCATACTTACGATGAGCAGTTCTTC.

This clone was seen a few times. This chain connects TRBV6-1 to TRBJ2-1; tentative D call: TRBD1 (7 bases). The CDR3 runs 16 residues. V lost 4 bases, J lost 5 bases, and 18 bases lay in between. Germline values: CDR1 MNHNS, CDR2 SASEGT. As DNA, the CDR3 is TGTGCCAGCAGTGTGGAGGGGGCAATCTTTAACAATGAGCAGTTCTTC. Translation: CASSVEGAIFNNEQFF.

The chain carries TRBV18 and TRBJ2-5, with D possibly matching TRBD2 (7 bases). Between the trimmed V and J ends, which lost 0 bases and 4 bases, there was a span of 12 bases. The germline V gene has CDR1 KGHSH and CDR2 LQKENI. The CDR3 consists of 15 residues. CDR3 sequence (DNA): TGTGCCAGCTCACCACCGGGGGGGCAGAGAGAGACCCAGTACTTC. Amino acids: CASSPPGGQRETQYF.

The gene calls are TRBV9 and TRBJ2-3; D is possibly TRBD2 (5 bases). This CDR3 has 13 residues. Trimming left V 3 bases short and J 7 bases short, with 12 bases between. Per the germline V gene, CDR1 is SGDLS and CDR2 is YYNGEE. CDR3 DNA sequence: TGTGCCAGCAGCGGGACTCCTGGCCATACGCAGTATTTT. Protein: CASSGTPGHTQYF.

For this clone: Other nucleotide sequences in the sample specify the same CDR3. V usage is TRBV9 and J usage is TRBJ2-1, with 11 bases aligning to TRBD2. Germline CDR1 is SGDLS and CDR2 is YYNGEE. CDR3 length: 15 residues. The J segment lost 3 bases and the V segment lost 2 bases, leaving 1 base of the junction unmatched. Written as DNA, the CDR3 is TGTGCCAGCAGCGTCGGGACTAGCGGCTACAATGAGCAGTTCTTC. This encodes CASSVGTSGYNEQFF. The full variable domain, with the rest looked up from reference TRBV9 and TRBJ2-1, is DSGVTQTPKHLITATGQRVTLRCSPRSGDLSVYWYQQSLDQGLQFLIQYYNGEERAKGNILERFSAQQFPDLHSELNLSSLELGDSALYFCASSVGTSGYNEQFFGPGTRLTVL.

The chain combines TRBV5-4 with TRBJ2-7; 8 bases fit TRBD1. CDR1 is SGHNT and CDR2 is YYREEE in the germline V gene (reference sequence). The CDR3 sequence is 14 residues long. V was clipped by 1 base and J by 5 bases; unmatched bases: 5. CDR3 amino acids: CASSLRQGADEQYF. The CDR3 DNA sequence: TGTGCCAGCAGCTTGAGGCAGGGGGCCGACGAGCAGTACTTC.